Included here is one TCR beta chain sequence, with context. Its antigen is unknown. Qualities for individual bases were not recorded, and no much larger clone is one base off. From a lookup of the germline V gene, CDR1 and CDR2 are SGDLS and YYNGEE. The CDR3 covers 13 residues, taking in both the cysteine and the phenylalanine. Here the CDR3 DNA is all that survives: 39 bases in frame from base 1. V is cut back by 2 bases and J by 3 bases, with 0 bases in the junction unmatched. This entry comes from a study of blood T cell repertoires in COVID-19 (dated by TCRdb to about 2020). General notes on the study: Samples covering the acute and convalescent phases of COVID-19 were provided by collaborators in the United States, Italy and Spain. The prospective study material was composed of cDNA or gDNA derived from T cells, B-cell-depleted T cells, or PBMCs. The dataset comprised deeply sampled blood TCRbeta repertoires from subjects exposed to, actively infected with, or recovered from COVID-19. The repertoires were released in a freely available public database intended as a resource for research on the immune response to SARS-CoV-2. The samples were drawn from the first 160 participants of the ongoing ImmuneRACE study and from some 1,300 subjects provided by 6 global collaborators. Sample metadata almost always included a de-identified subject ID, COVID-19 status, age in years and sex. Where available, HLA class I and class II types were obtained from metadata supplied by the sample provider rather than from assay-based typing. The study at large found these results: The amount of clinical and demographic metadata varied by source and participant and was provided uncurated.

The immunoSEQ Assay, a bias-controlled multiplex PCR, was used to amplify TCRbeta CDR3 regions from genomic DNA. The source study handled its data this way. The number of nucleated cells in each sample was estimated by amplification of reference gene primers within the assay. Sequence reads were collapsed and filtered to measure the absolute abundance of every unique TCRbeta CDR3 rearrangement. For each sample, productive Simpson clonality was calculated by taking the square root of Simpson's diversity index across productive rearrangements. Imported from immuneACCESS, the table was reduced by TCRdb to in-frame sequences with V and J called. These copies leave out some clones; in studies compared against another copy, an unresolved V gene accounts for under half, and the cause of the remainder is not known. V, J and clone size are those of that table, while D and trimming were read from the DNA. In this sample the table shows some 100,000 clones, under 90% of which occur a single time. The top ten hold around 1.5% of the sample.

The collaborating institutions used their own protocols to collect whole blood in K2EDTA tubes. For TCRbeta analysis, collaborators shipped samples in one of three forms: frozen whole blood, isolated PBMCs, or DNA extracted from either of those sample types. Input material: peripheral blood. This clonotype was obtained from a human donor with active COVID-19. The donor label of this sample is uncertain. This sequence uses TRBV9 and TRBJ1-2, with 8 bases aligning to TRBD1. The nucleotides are TGTGCCAGCAGCGTGACAGGGGACTATGGCTACACCTTC. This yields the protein CASSVTGDYGYTF. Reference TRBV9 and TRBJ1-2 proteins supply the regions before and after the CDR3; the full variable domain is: DSGVTQTPKHLITATGQRVTLRCSPRSGDLSVYWYQQSLDQGLQFLIQYYNGEERAKGNILERFSAQQFPDLHSELNLSSLELGDSALYFCASSVTGDYGYTFGSGTRLTVV.